Below are 31 T cell receptor beta chains sequenced from a single sample in a study of T cells after yellow fever vaccination. TCRdb itself ran the 5' RACE reads through MiXCR, one entry per CDR3 protein. The table lists about 20,000 distinct CDR3 sequences, 5.2% of them singletons. The sequenced sample was PBMCs, either bulk or a sorted T-cell subset (CD4+, CD8+, memory, or dextramer-sorted; not recorded which), obtained approximately 40 days after the first yellow fever vaccination. These TCRs come from a man aged 18 to 35 who received the YFV17D yellow fever vaccine.

This clonotype was seen repeatedly, ten times or more. The gene calls are TRBV6-1 and TRBJ2-2; 8 nucleotides match TRBD1. This CDR3 has 14 residues. Trimming cost V 10 bases and J 5 bases; bases outside gene matches: 9. Germline loops: CDR1 MNHNS, CDR2 SASEGT. CDR3 sequence (DNA): TGTGCCACCACGCTCAACAGGGGGACCGGGGAGCTGTTTTTT. The encoded protein is CATTLNRGTGELFF.

The sample holds many counts of this clonotype. The J gene is TRBJ1-2, the V gene TRBV7-2; 7 bases are shared with TRBD1. Trimming at V came to 5 bases and at J to 6 bases, leaving 15 bases not matched to a gene. CDR1 and CDR2 (germline): SGHTA, FQGNSA. This CDR3 region has 16 residues. CDR3 coding DNA: TGTGCCAGCAGCCAGACAGGGACCGGGAACAATGATGGCTACACCTTC. Protein product: CASSQTGTGNNDGYTF.

This clonotype was recorded many times. The chain carries TRBV19 and TRBJ1-2; the D is unclear. Germline loops: CDR1 LNHDA, CDR2 SQIVND (reference sequence). Trimming stripped 5 bases from V and 4 bases from J, with 8 bases between. The CDR3 is made up of 12 amino acids. CDR3 sequence: CASSPEAYGYTF. Here the CDR3 DNA reads TGTGCCAGTAGTCCAGAGGCCTATGGCTACACCTTC.

This clonotype came up many times. The chain joins TRBV28 to TRBJ2-7; D gene unclear. The germline V gene has CDR1 MDHEN and CDR2 SYDVKM. V was shortened by 7 bases and J by 2 bases, with 12 bases between the two germline ends. CDR3 size: 13 residues. The CDR3 here is CASMGSPTYEQYV. CDR3 DNA sequence: TGTGCCAGCATGGGGTCACCTACCTACGAGCAGTACGTC.

This clonotype appeared many times. The chain joins TRBV4-1 to TRBJ1-1, with 8 bases fitting TRBD1. The CDR3 is 16 residues long. Germline-derived CDR1 and CDR2 are MGHRA and YSYEKL. The J segment lost 8 bases and the V segment lost 1 base, leaving 12 bases of the junction unmatched. The CDR3 region is CASSQGFPQGAVEAFF. The DNA of the CDR3 is TGCGCCAGCAGCCAAGGGTTCCCGCAGGGGGCGGTCGAAGCTTTCTTT.

This clonotype was seen just once. This may be a read error: a much more frequent sequence differs by one nucleotide. The V and J genes are TRBV30 and TRBJ2-7; 10 nucleotides match TRBD2. The CDR3 has 14 residues. The germline V gene has CDR1 GTSNPN and CDR2 SVGIG (reference sequence). DNA for the CDR3: TGTGCCTGGAGTGTTCTAGCGGGGGTCTACCAGCAGTACTTC. Its protein is CAWSVLAGVYQQYF.

This clonotype occurred many times. It is unclear where the CDR3 begins or ends on the DNA, so no DNA is shown, and the CDR3 is as TCRdb lists it. The chain combines TRBV2 with TRBJ1-1; the table names TRBD1, a call not compared with the DNA. The CDR3 spans 13 residues, counting both ends. The V gene's germline CDR1 is SNHLY and CDR2 FYNNEI. CDR3 amino acids: CASSVDFGQGSFF.

This clonotype appeared many times. This chain links TRBV5-4 with TRBJ2-3; D unclear. The V and J ends lost 0 bases and 2 bases respectively, with 10 bases between them. Per germline, CDR1 SGHNT and CDR2 YYREEE (reference sequence). CDR3 size: 15 residues. The CDR3 protein is CASSLASTHTDTQYF. The DNA of the CDR3 is TGTGCCAGCAGCTTGGCGTCTACCCACACAGATACGCAGTATTTT.

In its sample, this clonotype was seen many times. CDR3 DNA: TGTGCCACCTCCGGGCCGATCCGCAGGGATATAGGAACAGATACGCAGTATTTT. Amino acid sequence: CATSGPIRRDIGTDTQYF. V usage is TRBV3-1 and J usage is TRBJ2-3; tentative D call: TRBD1 (5 bases). CDR3 length equals 18 residues. CDR1 and CDR2 (germline): LGHDT, YNNKEL (reference sequence). Trimming shortened V by 10 bases and J by 3 bases, and 29 bases separated the two germline ends.

This clonotype was detected many times. The gene calls are TRBV4-3 and TRBJ1-4; the D gene is possibly TRBD1 (5 bases). The V gene lost 4 bases and the J gene lost 11 bases, with 17 bases spanning the gap. The CDR3 covers 14 residues. Looked up from germline, CDR1 is LGHNA and CDR2 is YSLEER. The CDR3 protein is CASSLAGPGRKLFF. CDR3 coding DNA: TGCGCCAGCAGCCTAGCAGGGCCTGGAAGGAAACTGTTTTTT.

This clonotype was detected many times. The gene calls are TRBV20-1 and TRBJ1-2; no firm D call. Trimming stripped 2 bases from V and 8 bases from J, with 12 bases between. CDR1 and CDR2 (germline): DFQATT, SNEGSKA (reference sequence). CDR3 length equals 12 residues. The chain's CDR3 is CSARRDLSGYTF. In nucleotides, the CDR3 is TGCAGTGCTAGACGGGATTTGAGCGGCTACACCTTC.

This clonotype was counted many times. This rearrangement joins TRBV12-3 or TRBV12-4 to TRBJ2-5, with TRBD2 as a possible D gene (6 bases). This CDR3 region has 14 residues. Trimming cost V 5 bases and J 4 bases, with 14 bases left between them. The CDR3 protein is CASSRGYEAETQYF. CDR3 bases: TGTGCCAGCAGTCGGGGGTACGAGGCAGAGACCCAGTACTTC.

This clonotype came up many times. This chain connects TRBV4-2 to TRBJ2-1; D is ambiguous. V gave up 3 bases and J gave up 9 bases, with 15 bases separating them. The CDR3 consists of 14 residues. Germline V gives CDR1 LGHNA, CDR2 YNFKEQ. Written as DNA, the CDR3 is TGTGCCAGCAGCCAGCGGACCTTCCCTTTTGAGCAGTTCTTC. It codes for CASSQRTFPFEQFF.

This clonotype was recorded many times. The chain couples TRBV9 to TRBJ1-2, with D unresolved. The V gene lost 0 bases and the J gene lost 3 bases, with 12 bases spanning the gap. CDR1 SGDLS and CDR2 YYNGEE come from the germline V gene. This CDR3 is built from 15 residues. This CDR3 is CASSVGKAVDYGYTF. The CDR3 DNA follows: TGTGCCAGCAGCGTAGGCAAGGCCGTAGACTATGGCTACACCTTC.

This clonotype was counted ten times or more. The J gene is TRBJ2-4, the V gene TRBV13, with D tentatively TRBD1 (6 bases). The ends were cut back, 5 bases at V and 6 bases at J, with 17 bases in the middle. CDR1 PRHDT and CDR2 FYEKMQ come from the germline V gene (reference sequence). This CDR3 contains 15 residues. Here the CDR3 reads CASSPALTGLNIQYF. The CDR3 DNA sequence: TGTGCCAGCAGCCCAGCCTTGACAGGCCTAAACATTCAGTACTTC.

This clonotype has a count of ten or more. V and J are TRBV10-2 and TRBJ2-5; 8 bases are a match to TRBD2. Trimming cost V 7 bases and J 5 bases; bases outside gene matches: 6. This CDR3 is built from 13 residues. Germline loops: CDR1 WSHSY, CDR2 SAAADI. CDR3 in DNA: TGCGCCAGCAAAGTCGGGGGGGCGGAGACCCAGTACTTC. Its translation: CASKVGGAETQYF.

With respect to this clonotype: A much larger clone differs from this one at a single base, so this may be a read error. The rearrangement uses TRBV3-1 and TRBJ1-4; D might be TRBD1 (6 bases). The germline V gene has CDR1 LGHDT and CDR2 YNNKEL (reference sequence). The CDR3 has 15 residues. Between the trimmed V and J ends, which lost 9 bases and 7 bases, there was a span of 21 bases. The CDR3 DNA reads as TGTGCCAGTTCCCATCGACAGGTTTGCAGTGAAAAACTGTTTTTT. Translated: CASSHRQVCSEKLFF. Complete variable domain (other parts from reference TRBV3-1 and TRBJ1-4): DTAVSQTPKYLVTQMGNDKSIKCEQNLGHDTMYWYKQDSKKFLKIMFSYNNKELIINETVPNRFSPKSPDKAHLNLHINSLELGDSAVYFCASSHRQVCSEKLFFGSGTQLSVL.

There are many counts of this clonotype. V and J are TRBV6-6 and TRBJ1-2, with no clear D. Trimming pared 2 bases from V and 6 bases from J, leaving 7 bases between. CDR3 length: 12 residues. CDR1 and CDR2 (germline): MNHNY, SVGAGI (reference sequence). This CDR3 is CASSYREDGYTF. The CDR3 nucleotides read TGTGCCAGCAGTTACCGCGAGGATGGCTACACCTTC.

Remarks on this clonotype: This may come from a read error, since a much larger clone is one base off. The chain employs TRBV7-2 and TRBJ2-5; no definite D call. The CDR3 spans 15 residues. Germline-derived CDR1 and CDR2 are SGHTA and FQGNSA. In DNA form, the CDR3 reads TGTGCCAGCCTGGACGGCCCCTATCCTCAAGATACCCAGTACTTC. Its protein product is CASLDGPYPQDTQYF.

In this sample, this clonotype turned up many times. This chain uses TRBV5-1 with TRBJ2-3, with 7 positions matching TRBD2. CDR3 size: 16 residues. Trimming cost V 0 bases and J 3 bases; bases outside gene matches: 7. The germline V gene encodes CDR1 SGHRS and CDR2 YFSETQ. CDR3 nucleotide sequence: TGCGCCAGCAGCTTGGTTCCTAGCGGCTTAACAGATACGCAGTATTTT. The encoded protein is CASSLVPSGLTDTQYF.

This clonotype was observed a single time. This sequence joins TRBV20-1 and TRBJ2-1; no clear D gene. CDR3 length equals 11 residues. Germline loops: CDR1 DFQATT, CDR2 SNEGSKA (reference sequence). The V gene lost 6 bases and the J gene lost 9 bases, with 12 bases spanning the gap. The CDR3 here is CSAPWRGEQFF. CDR3 bases: TGCAGTGCCCCCTGGAGAGGTGAGCAGTTCTTC.

This clonotype came up many times. The chain links TRBV18 to TRBJ2-1; TRBD2 agrees at 11 bases. CDR1 and CDR2 from the germline V gene are KGHSH and LQKENI. This CDR3 comprises 15 residues. With 6 bases clipped from V and 5 bases from J, the junction kept 6 bases outside the gene matches. The CDR3 DNA follows: TGTGCCAGCTCGCGCCGACTAGCGGGGCACAATGAGCAGTTCTTC. Translation gives CASSRRLAGHNEQFF.

This clonotype was observed at least ten times. The genes are TRBV5-1 and TRBJ1-5; 8 nucleotides line up with TRBD1. Germline values: CDR1 SGHRS, CDR2 YFSETQ. V dropped 1 base and J dropped 1; count of bases not matched to a gene: 1. CDR3 length: 15 residues. CDR3 sequence: CASSLQGASNQPQHF. The CDR3 DNA follows: TGCGCCAGCAGCTTGCAGGGGGCGAGCAATCAGCCCCAGCATTTT.

Remarks on this clonotype: A read error may be the cause here, since a much bigger clone is one base away. V and J are TRBV6-2 or TRBV6-3 and TRBJ2-1; the match to TRBD2 covers 11 bases. CDR1 is MNHEY and CDR2 is SVGEGT in the germline V gene. This CDR3 is 17 amino acids long. The chain's CDR3 is CAISYSPSGGIYNEQFF. The CDR3 region has the DNA TGTGCCATCAGTTACAGCCCTAGCGGGGGGATATACAATGAGCAGTTCTTC.

In this sample, this clonotype turned up many times. The chain recombines TRBV7-9 with TRBJ2-3; D call uncertain. The CDR3 loop spans 12 amino acids. The V gene's germline CDR1 is SEHNR and CDR2 FQNEAQ (reference sequence). Deletions cut 5 bases from V and 11 bases from J, with 14 bases between. The CDR3 DNA is TGTGCCAGCAGCCATGGCCAGGCTGGGCAGTATTTT. Amino acids: CASSHGQAGQYF.

This clonotype was detected many times. The chain is built from TRBV12-5 and TRBJ2-7, with 8 bases matching TRBD1. CDR1 is LGHNT, CDR2 FRNRAP, per germline. CDR3 length equals 12 residues. With V trimmed by 9 bases and J by 5 bases, 6 bases remained unmatched. The CDR3: CARWTGSHEQYF. The DNA for the CDR3 is TGTGCTAGATGGACAGGGAGCCACGAGCAGTACTTC.

This clonotype came up many times. As DNA, the CDR3 is TGTGCCAGCAGCTTTAGCGGCGGTACCGGGGAGCTGTTTTTT. This encodes CASSFSGGTGELFF. This rearrangement joins TRBV7-2 to TRBJ2-2; tentative D call: TRBD2 (6 bases). CDR1 and CDR2 from the germline V gene are SGHTA and FQGNSA. The V and J ends lost 3 bases and 5 bases respectively, with 10 bases between them. This CDR3 comprises 14 residues. Full variable domain (remainder filled in from reference TRBV7-2 and TRBJ2-2): GAGVSQSPSNKVTEKGKDVELRCDPISGHTALYWYRQSLGQGLEFLIYFQGNSAPDKSGLPSDRFSAERTGGSVSTLTIQRTQQEDSAVYLCASSFSGGTGELFFGEGSRLTVL.

The chain recombines TRBV20-1 with TRBJ2-1, with TRBD2 matching over 7 bases. The CDR3 is 12 residues long. Germline trimming cut 7 bases from V and 11 bases from J; bases unmatched to any gene: 11. Germline CDR1 and CDR2: DFQATT and SNEGSKA (reference sequence). The CDR3 loop reads CSGGGVQGQQFF. CDR3 DNA: TGCAGTGGGGGGGGGGTCCAGGGTCAGCAGTTCTTC.

At least ten counts were recorded for this clonotype. The chain recombines TRBV28 with TRBJ1-5; D perhaps matches TRBD1 (5 bases). The CDR3 runs to 18 residues. Germline V gene data show CDR1 as MDHEN and CDR2 as SYDVKM. The V gene lost 6 bases and the J gene lost 1 base, with 22 bases spanning the gap. In nucleotides, the CDR3 is TGTGCCAGCAGCGAGTTTGCGGGCTACCGGGACAGCAATCAGCCCCAGCATTTT. This encodes CASSEFAGYRDSNQPQHF.

This clonotype came up many times. The chain recombines TRBV6-1 with TRBJ2-6; 7 bases line up with TRBD1. The CDR3 length is 15 residues. CDR1 and CDR2 from the germline V gene are MNHNS and SASEGT. After removal of 6 bases from V and 7 bases from J, the junction contained 9 bases not matched to a gene. DNA for the CDR3: TGTGCCAGCAGACGACAGGGTGGAAGAGCCAACGTCCTGACTTTC. Amino acids: CASRRQGGRANVLTF.

This chain joins TRBV5-1 and TRBJ2-7; 9 nucleotides agree with TRBD1. After removal of 4 bases from V and 9 bases from J, the junction contained 14 bases not matched to a gene. This CDR3 is built from 15 residues. Germline V lookup: CDR1 SGHRS, CDR2 YFSETQ. The CDR3 DNA reads TGCGCCAGCAGCCTGGACAGGGGAGGCCTTGGGGGGCAGTACTTC. Protein sequence: CASSLDRGGLGGQYF.